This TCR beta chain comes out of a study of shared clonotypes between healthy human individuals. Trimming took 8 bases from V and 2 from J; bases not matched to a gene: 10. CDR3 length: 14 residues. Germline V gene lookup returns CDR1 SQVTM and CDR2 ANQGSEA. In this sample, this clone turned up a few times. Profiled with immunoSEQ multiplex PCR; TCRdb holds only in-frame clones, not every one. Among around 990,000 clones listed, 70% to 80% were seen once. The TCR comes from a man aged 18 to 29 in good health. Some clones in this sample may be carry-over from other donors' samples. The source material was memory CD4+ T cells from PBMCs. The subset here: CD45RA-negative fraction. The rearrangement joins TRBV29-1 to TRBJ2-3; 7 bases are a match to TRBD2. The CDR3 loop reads CSTYGDYYTDTQYF. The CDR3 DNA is TGCAGCACATATGGGGACTACTACACAGATACGCAGTATTTT.